Each of the 15 T cell receptor beta chains below was sequenced from the same sample in a study of shared clonotypes between healthy human individuals (dated by TCRdb to 2019 to 2021). The library was generated by the immunoSEQ multiplex PCR assay. TCRdb re-hosts the immuneACCESS table, in-frame sequences only. Its copies lack some clones; in the studies checked, an unresolved V gene accounts for under half of them, and the cause for the rest is not known. Within this sample are approximately 1.9 million clones, with over 85% of them counted one time only. The top ten clones comprise 1.5% to 2% of the sample. CD8 naive samples were obtained by positive selection for CCR7 among CD45RO-negative cells, yielding a CD45RA+CCR7+ population from which TemRA cells were excluded. The sample consisted of naive CD8+ T cells from PBMCs. The sample's cell subset or site, from its label and the paper: CD45RA+CCR7+. Receptors originate from a man aged 18 to 29 in good health. Some clones in this sample may be carry-over from other donors' samples.

A note on this clone: At the DNA level, this CDR3 is encoded by other sequences in the same sample as well. The chain joins TRBV27 to TRBJ1-5; TRBD1 aligns across 8 bases. This CDR3 has 15 amino acids. CDR1 and CDR2 from the germline V gene are MNHEY and SMNVEV (reference sequence). The junction had 5 bases not matched to a gene; V was cut back by 2 bases and J by 5 bases. Written as DNA, the CDR3 is TGTGCCAGCAGTTTAAGCGGCAGGGGGCATCAGCCCCAGCATTTT. Its translation is CASSLSGRGHQPQHF.

The chain is built from TRBV9 and TRBJ1-2, with a weak D call TRBD1 (6 bases). Germline values: CDR1 SGDLS, CDR2 YYNGEE. V lost 2 bases and J lost 4, with 9 bases in between. CDR3 length: 13 residues. The CDR3 loop is CASSVGTTYGYTF. For the CDR3, the DNA is TGTGCCAGCAGCGTGGGGACAACCTATGGCTACACCTTC. Variable domain in full (rest from reference TRBV9 and TRBJ1-2): DSGVTQTPKHLITATGQRVTLRCSPRSGDLSVYWYQQSLDQGLQFLIQYYNGEERAKGNILERFSAQQFPDLHSELNLSSLELGDSALYFCASSVGTTYGYTFGSGTRLTVV.

CDR3 amino acids: CASRRTGTALYEQYF. CDR3 bases: TGCGCCAGCCGTAGAACCGGGACAGCTCTCTACGAGCAGTACTTC. The chain combines TRBV5-1 with TRBJ2-5; 7 positions match TRBD1. The J call is in doubt because the DNA end fits TRBJ2-7 better. CDR1 and CDR2 (germline): SGHRS, YFSETQ. The CDR3 runs 15 residues.

The chain links TRBV27 to TRBJ1-5; 10 positions agree with TRBD1. Germline values: CDR1 MNHEY, CDR2 SMNVEV (reference sequence). The CDR3 runs 15 residues. The J segment lost 9 bases and the V segment lost 6 bases, leaving 11 bases of the junction unmatched. The chain's CDR3 is CASRDRGEIFSPQHF. The CDR3 nucleotides read TGTGCCAGCAGGGACAGGGGGGAAATCTTTTCGCCCCAGCATTTT.

The chain is built from TRBV7-9 and TRBJ2-4; TRBD1 aligns across 12 bases. V was clipped by 5 bases and J by 2 bases; unmatched bases: 4. The germline V gene has CDR1 SEHNR and CDR2 FQNEAQ (reference sequence). This CDR3 has 16 residues. Here the CDR3 reads CASSPGQGATKNIQYF. The CDR3 DNA reads TGTGCCAGCAGCCCGGGACAGGGGGCGACCAAAAACATTCAGTACTTC.

The chain is built from TRBV27 and TRBJ2-7; 13 bases are a match to TRBD2. Germline CDR1 MNHEY, CDR2 SMNVEV (reference sequence). CDR3 length: 15 residues. V lost 4 bases and J lost 5; bases outside the gene matches: 5. CDR3 protein: CASSSLAGGLHEQYF. For the CDR3, the DNA is TGTGCCAGCAGTTCACTAGCGGGAGGGCTCCACGAGCAGTACTTC.

This chain links TRBV7-2 with TRBJ1-2; D gene uncertain. This CDR3 spans 18 amino acids. The V end was cut by 5 bases, the J end by 2 bases, with 24 bases between. The germline V gene has CDR1 SGHTA and CDR2 FQGNSA. In DNA, the CDR3 is TGTGCCAGCAGCCACCCCGAGGCCCGCGGTCAGGCCAACTATGGCTACACCTTC. Its protein product is CASSHPEARGQANYGYTF.

The chain combines TRBV11-2 with TRBJ2-3, with 10 bases identical to TRBD2. Germline CDR1 and CDR2: SGHAT and FQNNGV. The CDR3 sequence is 16 residues long. Losses at the gene ends were 4 bases for V and 6 bases for J; bases not matched to a gene: 10. The CDR3 bases are TGTGCCAGCAGCTCCCTAGCGGGAGTATCGCGTGATACGCAGTATTTT. Its protein is CASSSLAGVSRDTQYF.

The chain joins TRBV2 to TRBJ1-1, with a tentative D call TRBD1 (6 bases). Trimming took 0 bases from V and 1 from J, leaving 12 bases between them. CDR3 length: 16 amino acids. Looked up from germline, CDR1 is SNHLY and CDR2 is FYNNEI. The CDR3 DNA sequence: TGTGCCAGCAGTGAAGCTTGGGGGGCGGAGAACACTGAAGCTTTCTTT. As protein: CASSEAWGAENTEAFF.

In DNA form, the CDR3 reads TGTGCCAGCAGCGTAGGGGGTGGGTACCAAGAGACCCAGTACTTC. This gives the protein CASSVGGGYQETQYF. The J gene is TRBJ2-5, the V gene TRBV9; no firm D call. Germline CDR1 is SGDLS and CDR2 is YYNGEE. The CDR3 runs to 15 residues. V gave up 0 bases and J gave up 0 bases, with 9 bases separating them.

The V and J genes are TRBV7-8 and TRBJ2-7; D might be TRBD1 or TRBD2, each matching 5 bases. Looked up from germline, CDR1 is SGHVS and CDR2 is FQNEAQ. V dropped 5 bases and J dropped 2 bases, with 16 bases sitting between them. The CDR3 spans 15 residues. The CDR3 reads CASSPAGTATYEQYF. The CDR3 DNA is TGTGCCAGCAGCCCAGCCGGGACGGCGACCTACGAGCAGTACTTC.

The V and J genes are TRBV7-8 and TRBJ2-7, with a tentative D call TRBD1 (5 bases). Trimming removed 5 bases at V and 2 bases at J, with 13 bases between. The CDR3 totals 14 residues. In germline, CDR1 is SGHVS, CDR2 FQNEAQ. CDR3 nucleotide sequence: TGTGCCAGCAGCCCCCGGACGGACACCTACGAGCAGTACTTC. Protein sequence: CASSPRTDTYEQYF.

Only one count was recorded for this clone. The chain uses TRBV2 and TRBJ2-3; the D gene is possibly TRBD2 (6 bases). CDR3 length: 21 amino acids. V lost 5 bases and J lost 6, with 36 bases in between. Germline V gives CDR1 SNHLY, CDR2 FYNNEI. The CDR3 protein is CASSPEVRPNKLAPGGDTQYF. CDR3 DNA sequence: TGTGCCAGCAGTCCCGAAGTAAGACCTAACAAACTAGCTCCGGGCGGGGATACGCAGTATTTT.

The chain is built from TRBV7-6 and TRBJ2-3; 8 bases map to TRBD2. The CDR3 sequence is 17 residues long. Trimming at V came to 3 bases and at J to 8 bases, leaving 16 bases not matched to a gene. Germline lookup yields CDR1 SGHVS and CDR2 FNYEAQ. The CDR3: CASSFLGTGGPSVTQYF. The CDR3 DNA sequence: TGTGCCAGCAGCTTTCTCGGAACGGGAGGGCCCTCCGTTACGCAGTATTTT.

This chain joins TRBV18 and TRBJ2-1; tentative D call: TRBD2 (5 bases). Deletions cut 2 bases from V and 1 base from J, with 12 bases between. Germline loops: CDR1 KGHSH, CDR2 LQKENI. The CDR3 is 16 amino acids. The chain's CDR3 is CASSPVVSVSYNEQFF. Here the CDR3 DNA reads TGTGCCAGCTCACCAGTCGTTAGCGTGTCCTACAATGAGCAGTTCTTC.